The clone carrying this T cell receptor beta chain was counted a single time. Its antigen remains unknown. This entry is derived from a study of cytomegalovirus exposure and HLA in healthy donors. Germline V gene lookup returns CDR1 SQVTM and CDR2 ANQGSEA. The CDR3 totals 17 residues. The trim removed 6 bases at V and 4 bases at J, leaving 12 bases unmatched. Regarding the study as a whole: Accurate prediction of most subjects' HLA-A and HLA-B alleles from TCR beta sequences was reported. TCR beta V- and J-gene trimming was later associated with a missense DCLRE1C variant.

The PCR employed 60 Vbeta primers together with 13 Jbeta primers. Measured with immunoSEQ multiplex PCR; TCRdb has only the in-frame clones, and not every one. Of 99,000 or so clones listed, approximately 79% are singletons. The material sequenced was PBMCs. The sequence was obtained from a young man in good health and CMV-seropositive. The chain links TRBV29-1 to TRBJ2-3; 14 bases agree with TRBD2. In nucleotides, the CDR3 is TGCAGCGTCGCCGGCCCGGGACTAGCGGGGGCGGCAGATACGCAGTATTTT. This codes for CSVAGPGLAGAADTQYF.